This is a list of T cell receptor beta chains from one sample in a study of immune characterization of retroperitoneal liposarcoma. From the PCR reads, TCRdb called clonotypes with MiXCR, one entry per CDR3 protein. Here the sample spans 2,000 to 2,500 distinct CDR3 sequences, approximately 39% being singletons. What was sequenced was tumor tissue. These receptors were collected from a male donor with retroperitoneal liposarcoma. CDR3s include the opening cysteine and the closing phenylalanine or tryptophan. Fields, in order: clone size, J gene, V gene, D gene, CDR3 protein, CDR3 DNA. The D gene is left open where the match is weak. Rows may omit the clone size; those that give it use once, few, many or a size class.

NA	TRBJ2-1	TRBV6-6	TRBD2	CASSYLGLAGVRFNEQFF	TGTGCCAGCAGTTACCTTGGACTAGCGGGAGTTAGGTTCAATGAGCAGTTCTTC
NA	TRBJ1-6	TRBV27	NA	CASRRDTSSYNSPLHF	TGTGCCAGCAGGCGGGACACGAGCTCCTATAATTCACCCCTCCACTTT
few	TRBJ2-1	TRBV4-1	TRBD2	CASSQPAGVGPYNEQFF	TGCGCCAGCAGCCAACCAGCGGGAGTCGGGCCCTACAATGAGCAGTTCTTC
few	TRBJ2-2	TRBV6-6	NA	CASRTLERTGNTGELFF	TGTGCCAGCAGAACCCTCGAACGGACGGGGAACACCGGGGAGCTGTTTTTT
NA	TRBJ2-3	TRBV6-1	TRBD1	CASLTGQGITDTQYF	TGTGCCAGCTTAACTGGACAGGGGATCACAGATACGCAGTATTTT
NA	TRBJ1-1	TRBV6-6	NA	CASSYERMNTEAFF	TGTGCCAGCAGTTACGAGCGGATGAACACTGAAGCTTTCTTT
once	TRBJ2-2	TRBV6-6	NA	CASSFSGTGELFF	TGTGCCAGCAGTTTTTCAGGGACCGGGGAGCTGTTTTTT
once	TRBJ2-1	TRBV27	NA	CASSLVGASSYNEQFF	TGTGCCAGCAGTTTAGTGGGGGCTAGCTCCTACAATGAGCAGTTCTTC
few	TRBJ2-5	TRBV6-1	TRBD2	CASSEGEREIETQYF	TGTGCCAGCAGTGAAGGAGAGCGGGAGATCGAGACCCAGTACTTC
NA	TRBJ2-1	TRBV12-3/TRBV12-4	TRBD2	CASSSTGLANNEQFF	TGTGCCAGCAGTTCCACGGGACTAGCGAATAATGAGCAGTTCTTC
few	TRBJ2-4	TRBV7-8	NA	CASSLGGENIQYF	TGTGCCAGCAGCTTAGGAGGGGAAAACATTCAGTACTTC
NA	TRBJ2-1	TRBV27	TRBD2	CASRRAGGPNEQFF	TGTGCCAGCAGAAGAGCGGGAGGACCCAATGAGCAGTTCTTC
few	TRBJ2-3	TRBV14	TRBD1	CASSQHLMTGPPDTQYF	TGTGCCAGCAGCCAGCACCTCATGACAGGGCCCCCAGATACGCAGTATTTT
NA	TRBJ2-4	TRBV6-5	NA	CASSSGQKSLIQYF	TGTGCCAGCAGTTCCGGCCAAAAGAGCCTCATTCAGTACTTC
NA	TRBJ2-3	TRBV7-6	TRBD2	CASSLTSGKDTQYF	TGTGCCAGCAGCTTGACTAGCGGGAAAGATACGCAGTATTTT
NA	TRBJ2-3	TRBV6-4	NA	CASSDSDNTDTQYF	TGTGCCAGCAGTGACTCGGATAACACAGATACGCAGTATTTT
NA	TRBJ2-1	TRBV7-2	TRBD2	CASSLKPSGTHEQFF	TGTGCCAGCAGCTTAAAGCCTAGCGGTACTCACGAGCAGTTCTTC
medium-sized	TRBJ1-1	TRBV6-1	NA	CASTYTEAFF	TGTGCCAGCACTTACACTGAAGCTTTCTTT
large	TRBJ2-1	TRBV7-2	NA	CASSGRKGETQFF	TGTGCCAGCAGCGGACGGAAGGGGGAGACCCAGTTCTTC
medium-sized	TRBJ2-1	TRBV7-2	NA	CASSLGIYEQFF	TGTGCCAGCAGCTTGGGGATCTACGAGCAGTTCTTC
NA	TRBJ1-4	TRBV6-5	TRBD1	CASRPNRGRDEKLFF	TGTGCCAGCAGACCTAACAGGGGGAGGGATGAAAAACTGTTTTTT
NA	TRBJ2-5	TRBV18	TRBD2	CASSPQASGEQYF	TGTGCCAGCTCACCACAGGCTAGCGGGGAGCAGTACTTC
few	TRBJ2-7	TRBV10-2	TRBD2	CASSESSGLIGSEQYF	TGCGCCAGCAGTGAAAGTAGCGGGCTTATAGGCTCCGAGCAGTACTTC
NA	TRBJ1-6	TRBV28	TRBD1	CASSLTGTNSPLHF	TGTGCCAGCAGTTTGACAGGGACCAATTCACCCCTCCACTTT
NA	TRBJ2-7	TRBV7-2	NA	CASSLGYYEQYF	TGTGCCAGCAGCTTAGGATATTACGAGCAGTACTTC
NA	TRBJ1-6	TRBV6-1	NA	CASTGGKARFSLHF	TGTGCCAGCACCGGAGGAAAAGCGAGGTTCTCCCTCCACTTT
hyperexpanded	TRBJ2-3	TRBV10-2	TRBD2	CASRTSGSQADTQYF	TGCGCCAGCAGGACTAGCGGGAGTCAAGCAGATACGCAGTATTTT
NA	TRBJ2-7	TRBV6-6	TRBD2	CASSYSGGRAYEQYF	TGTGCCAGCAGTTACTCTGGTGGGAGGGCCTACGAGCAGTACTTC
NA	TRBJ1-6	TRBV6-2/TRBV6-3	NA	CASSFMFNSPLHF	TGTGCCAGCAGTTTCATGTTTAATTCACCCCTCCACTTT
few	TRBJ2-2	TRBV27	NA	CASSFILGANTGELFF	TGTGCCAGCAGTTTCATCCTTGGGGCGAACACCGGGGAGCTGTTTTTT
medium-sized	TRBJ2-5	TRBV6-5	TRBD2	CASSYPAGEGQETQYF	TGTGCCAGCAGCTACCCAGCGGGAGAGGGCCAAGAGACCCAGTACTTC
few	TRBJ2-7	TRBV7-2	TRBD2	CASSPDSGRYNEQYF	TGTGCCAGCAGCCCAGATAGCGGGAGGTACAATGAGCAGTACTTC
NA	TRBJ2-3	TRBV6-6	NA	CASRPDSDTQYF	TGTGCCAGCAGACCTGACAGCGATACGCAGTATTTT
NA	TRBJ2-5	TRBV7-9	NA	CASSFVQQETQYF	TGTGCCAGCAGCTTCGTGCAGCAAGAGACCCAGTACTTC
NA	TRBJ2-3	TRBV7-2	NA	CASSLGGYTDTQYF	TGTGCCAGCAGCTTAGGGGGGTACACAGATACGCAGTATTTT
few	TRBJ2-1	TRBV7-3	TRBD2	CASSSRTSGEQFF	TGTGCCAGCAGCTCTCGGACTAGCGGTGAGCAGTTCTTC
few	TRBJ2-4	TRBV6-1	NA	CASSDPSQGAKNIQYF	TGTGCCAGCAGTGACCCCTCCCAGGGAGCCAAAAACATTCAGTACTTC